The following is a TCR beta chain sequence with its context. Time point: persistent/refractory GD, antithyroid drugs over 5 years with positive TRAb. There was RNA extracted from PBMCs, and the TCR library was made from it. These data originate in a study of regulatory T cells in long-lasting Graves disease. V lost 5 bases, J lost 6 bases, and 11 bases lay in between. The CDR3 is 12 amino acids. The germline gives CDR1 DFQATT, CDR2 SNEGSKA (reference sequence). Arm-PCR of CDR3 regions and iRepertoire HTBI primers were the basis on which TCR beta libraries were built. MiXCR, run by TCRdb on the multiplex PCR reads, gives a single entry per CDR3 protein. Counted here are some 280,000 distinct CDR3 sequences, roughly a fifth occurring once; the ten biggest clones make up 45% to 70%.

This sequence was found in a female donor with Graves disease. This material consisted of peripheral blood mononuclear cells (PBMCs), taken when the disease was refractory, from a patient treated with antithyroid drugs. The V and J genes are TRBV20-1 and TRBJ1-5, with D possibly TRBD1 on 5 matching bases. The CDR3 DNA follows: TGCAGTGCTGAGGGTGGGGGTCAGCCCCAGCATTTT. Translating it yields CSAEGGGQPQHF.